The present entry profiles one T cell receptor (beta chain) with its context. What it binds is not known. This sample was taken from a study of cytomegalovirus exposure and HLA in healthy donors. Study-wide results and caveats: In a later analysis, HLA-associated beta chains showed higher expansion and lower generation probabilities than comparable chains. Analyses of presence and absence presupposed an approximately uniform sequencing depth across donors. Common viral pathogens were later found to be apparently linked to several of the most significant clusters.

Primers included in the PCR were 60 Vbeta and 13 Jbeta primers. TCRdb keeps only in-frame clones here, not all; method: immunoSEQ multiplex PCR. The sample records more than 90,000 clones, 75% to 80% being singletons. The sample taken for sequencing was PBMCs. This TCR was recovered from a female donor in good health and CMV-seronegative.

In DNA form, the CDR3 reads TGTGCCAGCAGCGTACAGGGGGGCGGCTACACCTTC. Its translation: CASSVQGGGYTF. The gene calls are TRBV9 and TRBJ1-2; 7 nucleotides match TRBD1. Germline values: CDR1 SGDLS, CDR2 YYNGEE. Trimming removed 1 base from V and 8 bases from J; junction bases left unmatched: 2. CDR3 length equals 12 residues.